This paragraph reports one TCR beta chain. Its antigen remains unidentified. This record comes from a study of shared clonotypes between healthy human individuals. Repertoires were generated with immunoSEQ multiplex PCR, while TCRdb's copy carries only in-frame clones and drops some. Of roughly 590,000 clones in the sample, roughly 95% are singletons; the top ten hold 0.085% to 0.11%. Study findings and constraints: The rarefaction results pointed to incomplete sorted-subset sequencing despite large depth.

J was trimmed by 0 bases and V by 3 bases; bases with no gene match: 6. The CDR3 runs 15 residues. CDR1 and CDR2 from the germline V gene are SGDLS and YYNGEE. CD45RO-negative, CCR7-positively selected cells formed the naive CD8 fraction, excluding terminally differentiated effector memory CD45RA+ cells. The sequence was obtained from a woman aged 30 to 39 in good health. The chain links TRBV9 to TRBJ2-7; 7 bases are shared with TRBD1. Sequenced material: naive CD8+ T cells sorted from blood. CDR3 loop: CASSAGTASSYEQYF. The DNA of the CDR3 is TGTGCCAGCAGCGCCGGGACAGCTAGCTCCTACGAGCAGTACTTC.